Sequencing of this T cell receptor (beta chain) was carried out in a study of OX40 agonist ivuxolimab in advanced cancers. The study in broad terms: Ivuxolimab, which targeted the costimulatory receptor OX40 (CD134), was an agonistic, fully human IgG2 monoclonal antibody. Intravenous ivuxolimab was administered to patients every 2 weeks at six dose levels: 0.01, 0.1, 0.3, 1.5, 3 and 10 mg/kg. Of the approximately 50 dose-escalation patients, hepatocellular carcinoma was present in approximately 20, melanoma in some 15, renal cell carcinoma in 9 and head and neck cancer in 9. In the dose-escalation cohort, 82.7% of patients were male, and the mean age was around 60 years, with a range of about 20 to 79. Patients were allowed to have had prior anti-PD-1, anti-PD-L1 or anti-CTLA-4 therapy, and around 41% of the dose-escalation patients had previously received checkpoint inhibitors. Three dose-escalation patients achieved partial responses, one with hepatocellular carcinoma and two with cutaneous melanoma. Peripheral TCRbeta sequencing aimed to test whether ivuxolimab altered TCR sequence diversity and caused clonal T-cell expansion. The monotherapy dose-escalation portion (N of about 57 patients) of the phase I ivuxolimab trial is reported in the paper. Summary of the overall study and its limitations: In the 0.1-3.0 mg/kg groups, partial responders had among the lowest normalized peripheral clonal expansion, particularly in CD8+ T cells. Low levels of normalized T-cell clonal expansion were also seen in some patients who did not respond. Antigen specificity was not determined for the clonally expanded peripheral T cells. At doses of 0.1 to 3.0 mg/kg, clonal expansion of both CD4+ and CD8+ blood T cells was observed from baseline to week 6. After ivuxolimab, expanded clones were on average more numerous among CD8+ T cells than among CD4+ T cells.

CDR1 and CDR2 are read off the germline V gene as SGHVS and FQNEAQ. The V end gives up 5 bases and the J end 9 bases, leaving 7 bases in the junction not matched to a gene. The CDR3 covers 13 residues, taking in both the cysteine and the phenylalanine. This entry keeps only the CDR3 DNA: 39 bases, framed from base 1. The trial excluded patients who had a history of autoimmune disease or who were on systemic immunosuppression. Peripheral blood for TCR sequencing was drawn from every dose cohort at baseline, at cycle 4 day 1 and at cycle 7 day 1. The samples were taken from a phase I, first-in-human, multicenter, open-label dose-escalation trial of ivuxolimab. Adults with locally advanced or metastatic melanoma, renal cell, hepatocellular, or head and neck squamous cell carcinoma were enrolled in the trial. Before TCR sequencing, CD4+ and CD8+ T cells were separately sorted from peripheral blood. For this clone: Its antigen is not yet known. The input lacks base qualities; no much larger clone sits a single base away.

For sequencing of the TCRbeta CDR3 region, genomic DNA was extracted from the sorted cells. The immunoSEQ Assay was used to sequence the TCRbeta CDR3 regions. TCRdb re-hosts the immuneACCESS table, in-frame sequences only. Its copies lack some clones; in the studies checked, an unresolved V gene accounts for under half of them, and the cause for the rest is not known. Within this sample are fewer than 75,000 clones, with about 88% of them counted one time only. The top ten constitute roughly 0.66% of the sample. The V gene is TRBV7-8 and the J gene is TRBJ2-7; 10 nucleotides in the junction match TRBD1. The sequencing here drew on CD4+ or CD8+ T cells sorted from blood, taken in a trial of the OX40 agonist ivuxolimab. This receptor was obtained from an adult with an advanced solid tumor such as melanoma, head and neck, liver or kidney cancer. The CDR3 amino acid sequence is: CASSQDRGNRQYF. The DNA sequence is as follows: TGTGCCAGCAGCCAGGACAGGGGGAATAGGCAGTACTTC. Beyond the CDR3, the reference TRBV7-8 and TRBJ2-7 genes provide the residues; the full variable domain reads: GAGVSQSPRYKVAKRGQDVALRCDPISGHVSLFWYQQALGQGPEFLTYFQNEAQLDKSGLPSDRFFAERPEGSVSTLKIQRTQQEDSAVYLCASSQDRGNRQYFGPGTRLTVT.